This T cell receptor beta chain was recovered during a study of T cells in Graves' hyperthyroidism and ophthalmopathy. What was amplified from RNA transcripts were TCR beta CDR3 regions. First-round RT-PCR targeting the TCR CDR3 was performed with the HTBI primer set. TCRdb recomputed calls from the multiplex PCR reads with MiXCR, one row per CDR3 protein. The sample has about 380,000 distinct CDR3 sequences, roughly 14% seen once; the top ten hold roughly 20%. Uncontrolled infection, other autoimmune disease, pregnancy or lactation excluded patients. V was trimmed by 3 bases and J by 7 bases, leaving 4 bases between them. Germline V CDR1 and CDR2: MGHRA, YSYEKL. The CDR3 is made up of 12 amino acids.

Sequencing input: blood. The chain joins TRBV4-1 to TRBJ1-6; D is uncertain. The sequence was collected from a man between 25 and 39 years old with Graves' hyperthyroidism that later progressed to Graves' ophthalmopathy. Written as DNA, the CDR3 is TGCGCCAGCAGCCACCGGAATTCACCCCTCCACTTT. Its protein is CASSHRNSPLHF.